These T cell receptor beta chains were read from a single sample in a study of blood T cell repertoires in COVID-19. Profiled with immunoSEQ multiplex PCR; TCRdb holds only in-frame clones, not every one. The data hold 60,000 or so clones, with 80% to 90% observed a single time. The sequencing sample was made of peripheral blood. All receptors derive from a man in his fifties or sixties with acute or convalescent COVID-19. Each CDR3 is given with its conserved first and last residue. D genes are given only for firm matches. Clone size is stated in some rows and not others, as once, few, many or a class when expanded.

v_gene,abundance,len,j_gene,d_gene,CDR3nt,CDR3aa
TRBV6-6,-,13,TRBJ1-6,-,TGTGCCAGCAGTGCGGACAGAAATTCACCCCTCCACTTT,CASSADRNSPLHF
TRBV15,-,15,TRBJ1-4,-,TGTGCCACCAGAGCCAGGCAGGGAACTAATGAAAAACTGTTTTTT,CATRARQGTNEKLFF
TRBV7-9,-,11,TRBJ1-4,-,TGTGCCATCGAGACCGGGGGAAAACTGTTTTTT,CAIETGGKLFF
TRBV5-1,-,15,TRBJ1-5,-,TGCGCCAGCAGCTTGGCAGGGTATAGCAATCAGCCCCAGCATTTT,CASSLAGYSNQPQHF
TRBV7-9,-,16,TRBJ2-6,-,TGTGCCAGCAGCTCAGGGAGGTCTTCTGGGGCCAACGTCCTGACTTTC,CASSSGRSSGANVLTF
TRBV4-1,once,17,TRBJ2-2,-,TGCGCCAGCCGCCCCCGGGGGGCGGCCCCGGTTACCGGGGAGCTGTTTTTT,CASRPRGAAPVTGELFF
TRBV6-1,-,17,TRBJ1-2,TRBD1,TGTGCCAGCAGTGTAATCGCAGGGGGCGCGCTACGGAATGGCTACACCTTC,CASSVIAGGALRNGYTF
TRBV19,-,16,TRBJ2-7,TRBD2,TGTGCCAGTAGGACTCTACGGACTAGCGGGGCCTACGAGCAGTACTTC,CASRTLRTSGAYEQYF
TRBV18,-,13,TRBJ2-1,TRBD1,TGTGCCAGCTCAGGAACAGGGGTAGATGAGCAGTTCTTC,CASSGTGVDEQFF
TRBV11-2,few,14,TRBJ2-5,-,TGTGCCAGCAGCCCCAGTGCCAGCCAAGAGACCCAGTACTTC,CASSPSASQETQYF
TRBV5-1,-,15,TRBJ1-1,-,TGCGCCAGCAGCTTGTTGCGGACAGCGAACACTGAAGCTTTCTTT,CASSLLRTANTEAFF
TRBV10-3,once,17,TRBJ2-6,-,TGTGCCATCAGTGAGTCCCCGCCGGGGTTCGGGGCCAACGTCCTGACTTTC,CAISESPPGFGANVLTF
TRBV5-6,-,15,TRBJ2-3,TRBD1,TGTGCCAGCAGTTATCAGGGGGCTTGGACAGATACGCAGTATTTT,CASSYQGAWTDTQYF
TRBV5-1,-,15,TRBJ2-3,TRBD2,TGCGCCAGCCGCCGGACTAGCGGGGGAACAGATACGCAGTATTTT,CASRRTSGGTDTQYF
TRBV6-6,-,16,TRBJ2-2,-,TGTGCCAGCAGACTCGAGGGGGTTCCGAACACCGGGGAGCTGTTTTTT,CASRLEGVPNTGELFF
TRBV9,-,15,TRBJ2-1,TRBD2,TGTGCCAGCAGCGTAGCTGGGACTAGTTACAATGAGCAGTTCTTC,CASSVAGTSYNEQFF
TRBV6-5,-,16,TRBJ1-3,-,TGTGCCAGCAGTTACGGGGGGACCCGCTCTGGAAACACCATATATTTT,CASSYGGTRSGNTIYF
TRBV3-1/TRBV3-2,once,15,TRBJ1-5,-,TGTGCCAGCAGCCAAGGACAGGATAGCAATCAGCCCCAGCATTTT,CASSQGQDSNQPQHF
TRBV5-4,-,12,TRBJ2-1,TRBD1,TGTGCCAGCAGCTTCCCCGGGACAGACCAGTTCTTC,CASSFPGTDQFF
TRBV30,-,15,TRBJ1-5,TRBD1,TGTGCCTGGAGTGCCGGGGCGGGACAGGGGACGCCCCAGCATTTT,CAWSAGAGQGTPQHF
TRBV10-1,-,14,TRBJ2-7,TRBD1,TGCGCCAGCTCTGGACAGGGAAGACCGCATTCGCAGTACTTC,CASSGQGRPHSQYF
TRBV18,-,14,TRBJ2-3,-,TGTGCCAGCTCACCACCAGGGGGCACAGATACGCAGTATTTT,CASSPPGGTDTQYF
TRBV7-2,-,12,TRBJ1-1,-,TGTGCCAGCAGCTTAGTTCCAGGGGAAGCTTTCTTT,CASSLVPGEAFF
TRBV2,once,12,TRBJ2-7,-,TGTGCCAGCAGAACGACAGGCCACGAGCAGTACTTC,CASRTTGHEQYF
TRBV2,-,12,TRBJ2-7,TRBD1,TGTGCCAGCAGCGCGACAGGGTACGAGCAGTACTTC,CASSATGYEQYF
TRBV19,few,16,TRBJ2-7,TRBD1,TGTGCCAGTAGTATAGCCCGGGACAGCAGCTCCTACGAGCAGTACTTC,CASSIARDSSSYEQYF
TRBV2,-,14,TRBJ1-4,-,TGTGCCAGCAGGAGACAGGCGGAGCATGAAAAACTGTTTTTT,CASRRQAEHEKLFF
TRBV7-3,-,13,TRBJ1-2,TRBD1,TGTGCCAGCAGCCTCCGACAGGGAAGGGGCTACACCTTC,CASSLRQGRGYTF
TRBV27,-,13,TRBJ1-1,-,TGTGCCACATCAAAACACATGAACACTGAAGCTTTCTTT,CATSKHMNTEAFF
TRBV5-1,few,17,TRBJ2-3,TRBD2,TGCGCCAGCAGCTTGGGACTAGCGGGAAAGAGCACAGATACGCAGTATTTT,CASSLGLAGKSTDTQYF
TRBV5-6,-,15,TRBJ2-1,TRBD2,TGTGCCAGCAGCCCACCGGGACTAGCGGCCAATGAGCAGTTCTTC,CASSPPGLAANEQFF
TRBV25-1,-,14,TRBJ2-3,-,TGTGCCAGCAGCCGAATGGGCAGTACAGATACGCAGTATTTT,CASSRMGSTDTQYF
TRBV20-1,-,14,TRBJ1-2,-,TGCAGTGCTAGTCCAGGGAAAAGCAACTATGGCTACACCTTC,CSASPGKSNYGYTF
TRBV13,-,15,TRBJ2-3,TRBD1,TGTGCCAGCAGCTTGACCAGGGGGCGTTGGGATACGCAGTATTTT,CASSLTRGRWDTQYF
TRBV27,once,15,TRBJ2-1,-,TGTGCCAGCAGTTTAAAACAGGGAAAGGGGAATGAGCAGTTCTTC,CASSLKQGKGNEQFF
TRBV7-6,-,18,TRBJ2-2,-,TGTGCCAGCAGCTTATCAGAAGGGGGCCGGGGGTACGCCGGGGAGCTGTTTTTT,CASSLSEGGRGYAGELFF
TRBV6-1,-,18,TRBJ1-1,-,TGTGCCAGCAGTGCAATAGGGGACACTCGGTGGTGGAACACTGAAGCTTTCTTT,CASSAIGDTRWWNTEAFF
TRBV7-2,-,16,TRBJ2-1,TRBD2,TGTGCCAGCAGCTTCTCGACTAGCGGGGGGGCTAATGAGCAGTTCTTC,CASSFSTSGGANEQFF
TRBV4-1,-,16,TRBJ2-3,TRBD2,TGCGCCAGCAGCCAAGCAACGGGACTAGGGGAGGATACGCAGTATTTT,CASSQATGLGEDTQYF
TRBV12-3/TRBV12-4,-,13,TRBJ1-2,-,TGTGCCAGCAGCTTTCCAGGGTTCTATGGCTACACCTTC,CASSFPGFYGYTF
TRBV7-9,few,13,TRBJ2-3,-,TGTGCCAGCAGCTTCGACCGGGGAGATACGCAGTATTTT,CASSFDRGDTQYF
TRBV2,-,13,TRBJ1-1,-,TGTGCCAGCACAAGGGATCGCGGGACTGAAGCTTTCTTT,CASTRDRGTEAFF
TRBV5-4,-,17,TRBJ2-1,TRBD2,TGTGCCAGCAGCTTGGCCATATCAGCGGGGGGAAACAATGAGCAGTTCTTC,CASSLAISAGGNNEQFF
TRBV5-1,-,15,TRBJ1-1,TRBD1,TGCGCCAGCAGCTTACGACAGGGGACGTACACTGAAGCTTTCTTT,CASSLRQGTYTEAFF
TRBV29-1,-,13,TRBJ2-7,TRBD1,TGCAGCGTTGAAGCCGACAGGGGCTACGAGCAGTACTTC,CSVEADRGYEQYF
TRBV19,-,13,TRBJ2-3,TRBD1,TGTGCCAGTAAGGACAGGGGCACAGATACGCAGTATTTT,CASKDRGTDTQYF
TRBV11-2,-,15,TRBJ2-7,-,TGTGCCAGCAGCTTAGGGGCAGGCAGTGCCTACGAGCAGTACTTC,CASSLGAGSAYEQYF